The 24 T cell receptor beta chains reported below all come from one sample, sequenced in a study of spatial heterogeneity in lung cancer. In TCRdb, the 5' RACE reads were re-called with MiXCR into one record per CDR3 protein. Of tens of thousands of distinct CDR3 sequences listed, around 11% are singletons. Noted time point: blood at routine non-recurrence follow-up after resection. Specimen: PBMCs, collected at follow-up. These receptor sequences come from a male donor with early-stage non-small cell lung cancer.

This clonotype was seen a handful of times. The rearrangement uses TRBV2 and TRBJ2-3; a weak D match, TRBD2 (5 bases). Trimming left V 1 base short and J 4 bases short, with 12 bases between. This CDR3 has 15 residues. Germline loops: CDR1 SNHLY, CDR2 FYNNEI. CDR3 nucleotides: TGTGCCAGCAGTGAAGTGGCGCCGGGATCAGATACGCAGTATTTT. It specifies CASSEVAPGSDTQYF.

This clonotype was seen a handful of times. This chain links TRBV6-2 or TRBV6-3 with TRBJ1-1; D unresolved. The V end was cut by 3 bases, the J end by 8 bases, with 7 bases between. Germline V lookup: CDR1 MNHEY, CDR2 SVGEGT. This CDR3 region has 11 residues. The CDR3 loop reads CASSYLGEAFF. The CDR3 nucleotides read TGTGCCAGCAGTTATTTGGGGGAAGCTTTCTTT.

The chain combines TRBV9 with TRBJ2-3; D might be TRBD2 (5 bases). With 2 bases removed from V and 3 bases from J, the gap between germline ends came to 10 bases. CDR1 SGDLS and CDR2 YYNGEE come from the germline V gene. The CDR3 has 14 residues. The DNA of the CDR3 is TGTGCCAGCAGCGTCGGAGGTAGGACAGATACGCAGTATTTT. Protein product: CASSVGGRTDTQYF. The full variable domain, rest sourced from reference TRBV9 and TRBJ2-3, is DSGVTQTPKHLITATGQRVTLRCSPRSGDLSVYWYQQSLDQGLQFLIQYYNGEERAKGNILERFSAQQFPDLHSELNLSSLELGDSALYFCASSVGGRTDTQYFGPGTRLTVL.

This clonotype has at least ten counts. The J gene is TRBJ2-3, the V gene TRBV29-1; 10 bases are a match to TRBD2. The ends lost 4 bases at V and 1 base at J; junction bases unmatched: 14. Per the germline V gene, CDR1 is SQVTM and CDR2 is ANQGSEA. This CDR3 region has 18 residues. CDR3: CSVVGLAGASGGTDTQYF. The CDR3, as DNA: TGCAGCGTTGTAGGTCTAGCGGGAGCCTCCGGAGGCACAGATACGCAGTATTTT.

This clonotype came up many times. This chain connects TRBV2 to TRBJ2-3; D unclear. The CDR3 sequence is 15 residues long. CDR1 is SNHLY, CDR2 FYNNEI, per germline. V was trimmed by 1 base and J by 5 bases, leaving 13 bases between them. The CDR3 DNA sequence: TGTGCCAGCAGTGAAGTCCCGGAGTCGGGAGATACGCAGTATTTT. Protein product: CASSEVPESGDTQYF.

This chain links TRBV7-9 with TRBJ2-2; tentatively, D is TRBD2 (5 bases). V lost 9 bases to trimming and J lost 4 bases, with 12 bases between them. The germline CDR1 and CDR2 sequences are SEHNR and FQNEAQ (reference sequence). The CDR3 consists of 13 residues. CDR3 nucleotides: TGTGCCAGTAGAATAGCGAGCACCGGGGAGCTGTTTTTT. Encoded protein: CASRIASTGELFF. Filled out from reference TRBV7-9 and TRBJ2-2, the complete variable domain reads DTGVSQNPRHKITKRGQNVTFRCDPISEHNRLYWYRQTLGQGPEFLTYFQNEAQLEKSRLLSDRFSAERPKGSFSTLEIQRTEQGDSAMYLCASRIASTGELFFGEGSRLTVL.

This clonotype occurred many times. The chain has TRBV9 and TRBJ2-2; 10 positions agree with TRBD1. The CDR3 is 16 residues long. The V gene end was trimmed by 3 bases and the J gene end by 4 bases; junction bases not matched to a gene: 6. The germline V gene has CDR1 SGDLS and CDR2 YYNGEE. The CDR3 DNA is TGTGCCAGCAGCGCCCGACAGGGGGCGAGCACCGGGGAGCTGTTTTTT. Its translation: CASSARQGASTGELFF.

This clonotype showed up many times. The V gene is TRBV25-1, the J gene TRBJ2-7; D not certain. The V end was cut by 5 bases, the J end by 2 bases, with 7 bases between. The CDR3 loop spans 12 amino acids. Germline V gives CDR1 MGHDK, CDR2 SYGVNS. CDR3 in DNA: TGTGCCAGCAGTCAAGGGCCCTACGAGCAGTACTTC. As protein: CASSQGPYEQYF.

In this sample, this clonotype turned up many times. The J gene is TRBJ2-7, the V gene TRBV18; unclear D gene. Trimming removed 2 bases at V and 3 bases at J, with 5 bases between. In germline, CDR1 is KGHSH, CDR2 LQKENI. The CDR3 has 12 residues. CDR3 bases: TGTGCCAGCTCACCAAACGGCTACGAGCAGTACTTC. It translates to CASSPNGYEQYF.

This clonotype was seen only a few times. J is TRBJ1-1 and V is TRBV12-3 or TRBV12-4; D may be TRBD1 (5 bases). This CDR3 is 14 amino acids long. The ends were cut back, 7 bases at V and 0 bases at J, with 12 bases in the middle. CDR3 region: CASNFGAVNTEAFF. The CDR3 bases are TGTGCCAGCAATTTCGGGGCGGTGAACACTGAAGCTTTCTTT.

This clonotype was recorded many times. V and J are TRBV7-2 and TRBJ1-3, with D perhaps matching TRBD1 (5 bases). Trimming left V 5 bases short and J 4 bases short, with 9 bases between. There are 13 residues in the CDR3. Germline CDR1 and CDR2: SGHTA and FQGNSA. The DNA for the CDR3 is TGTGCCAGCAGCGTGGGGGGAGGAAACACCATATATTTT. The encoded protein is CASSVGGGNTIYF.

This clonotype has ten or more counts. CDR3 DNA sequence: TGTGCCAGCAGTTGGAGGACGGGGAATGAAAAACTGTTTTTT. This encodes CASSWRTGNEKLFF. This chain connects TRBV12-3 or TRBV12-4 to TRBJ1-4; D is unresolved. This CDR3 is 14 amino acids long. V was pared by 4 bases and J by 5 bases, with 11 bases between.

This clonotype showed up many times. The chain combines TRBV20-1 with TRBJ2-5; 11 nucleotides agree with TRBD2. Trimming cost V 2 bases and J 9 bases; bases outside gene matches: 8. The CDR3 runs to 14 residues. Germline CDR1 is DFQATT and CDR2 is SNEGSKA (reference sequence). The DNA for the CDR3 is TGCAGTGCTAGACGACGAGTAGCGGGAGGGTCCCAGTACTTC. Translating gives CSARRRVAGGSQYF.

At least ten counts were recorded for this clonotype. At one end, the junction sequence differs from germline, possibly due to a read error. The rearrangement uses TRBV13 and TRBJ2-5; D is undetermined. Germline CDR1 PRHDT, CDR2 FYEKMQ (reference sequence). The CDR3 has 12 residues. The CDR3 reads CASSLNGEETHF. The CDR3 DNA is TGTGCCAGCAGCTTAAACGGAGAGGAGACCCACTTC.

This clonotype was found many times. This rearrangement joins TRBV6-5 to TRBJ2-7; D is perhaps TRBD2 (6 bases). Germline V lookup: CDR1 MNHEY, CDR2 SVGAGI. V was pared by 6 bases and J by 0 bases, with 6 bases between. This CDR3 is built from 12 residues. The CDR3 reads CASRRDSYEQYF. CDR3 bases: TGTGCCAGCAGGCGGGACTCCTACGAGCAGTACTTC.

This clonotype occurred many times. This chain links TRBV7-9 with TRBJ1-1; D unresolved. This CDR3 comprises 15 residues. Trimming stripped 2 bases from V and 3 bases from J, with 13 bases between. Germline assignment: CDR1 SEHNR and CDR2 FQNEAQ (reference sequence). The CDR3 DNA sequence: TGTGCCAGCAGCTTAAATCTGGGAGGTTACACTGAAGCTTTCTTT. It translates to CASSLNLGGYTEAFF.

In this sample, this clonotype turned up a few times. At one of its ends the junction is not consistent with the germline gene, which may arise from a read error. The chain combines TRBV19 with TRBJ1-5; D might be TRBD1 (6 bases). CDR1 LNHDA and CDR2 SQIVND come from the germline V gene (reference sequence). This CDR3 spans 14 amino acids. In DNA form, the CDR3 reads TGTGCCAGCTCAGGGCGGGGGCAGAGGCAGCCCCGGCATTTT. It is translated as CASSGRGQRQPRHF.

This clonotype was counted a few times. The rearrangement links TRBV19 to TRBJ1-1, with 8 bases lining up with TRBD1. This CDR3 comprises 14 residues. Per the germline V gene, CDR1 is LNHDA and CDR2 is SQIVND (reference sequence). Unmatched junction bases numbered 4, after V lost 3 bases and J lost 4 bases. This CDR3 reads CASSMDREGTEAFF. The CDR3 bases are TGTGCCAGTAGTATGGACAGGGAGGGCACTGAAGCTTTCTTT.

This clonotype was counted a few times. The chain carries TRBV12-3 or TRBV12-4 and TRBJ2-3; 9 bases align to TRBD1. The CDR3 runs 14 residues. The V gene end was trimmed by 2 bases and the J gene end by 7 bases; junction bases not matched to a gene: 4. This chain's CDR3 is CASSLKQGANTQYF. The CDR3 bases are TGTGCCAGCAGTTTAAAACAGGGGGCAAATACGCAGTATTTT.

This clonotype was seen many times. The chain carries TRBV18 and TRBJ1-1; 7 nucleotides match TRBD1. Germline-derived CDR1 and CDR2 are KGHSH and LQKENI. J lost 1 base, V lost 6 bases, and 5 bases had no gene match. The CDR3 has 14 amino acids. The CDR3 DNA reads TGTGCCAGCTCGGCCGGGACAGCGAACACTGAAGCTTTCTTT. Its protein product is CASSAGTANTEAFF. Drawing the rest from reference TRBV18 and TRBJ1-1, the complete variable domain is NAGVMQNPRHLVRRRGQEARLRCSPMKGHSHVYWYRQLPEEGLKFMVYLQKENIIDESGMPKERFSAEFPKEGPSILRIQQVVRGDSAAYFCASSAGTANTEAFFGQGTRLTVV.

This clonotype showed up just a few times. This rearrangement joins TRBV18 to TRBJ2-5; no clear D gene. Looked up from germline, CDR1 is KGHSH and CDR2 is LQKENI. V was cut by 3 bases and J by 4 bases, with 15 bases left in between. This CDR3 has 15 amino acids. Written as DNA, the CDR3 is TGTGCCAGCTCACCTCCCCCCGGTCTCCGAGAGACCCAGTACTTC. Translation gives CASSPPPGLRETQYF.

There are many counts of this clonotype. V and J are TRBV5-1 and TRBJ2-3; D possibly corresponds to TRBD1 (6 bases). Germline V lookup: CDR1 SGHRS, CDR2 YFSETQ. Trimming removed 5 bases at V and 4 bases at J, with 20 bases between. CDR3 length: 16 residues. The CDR3 here is CASRVGLDRPADTQYF. Written as DNA, the CDR3 is TGCGCCAGCAGAGTGGGCCTAGACAGGCCAGCAGATACGCAGTATTTT.

This clonotype was observed a handful of times. This chain joins TRBV2 and TRBJ1-2, with 9 nucleotides matching TRBD1. V trimming: 6 bases; J trimming: 8 bases; junction bases outside the gene matches: 7. There are 13 residues in the CDR3. Germline V gene sequence: CDR1 SNHLY, CDR2 FYNNEI. The CDR3 region has the DNA TGTGCCAGCAGGACTGGACAGGGGCGCGGCTACACCTTC. Encoded protein: CASRTGQGRGYTF. The complete variable domain, with remaining parts taken from reference TRBV2 and TRBJ1-2, reads EPEVTQTPSHQVTQMGQEVILRCVPISNHLYFYWYRQILGQKVEFLVSFYNNEISEKSEIFDDQFSVERPDGSNFTLKIRSTKLEDSAMYFCASRTGQGRGYTFGSGTRLTVV.

The chain is built from TRBV18 and TRBJ2-5, with TRBD2 matching 8 bases. V lost 3 bases and J lost 3; bases outside the gene matches: 9. Germline-derived CDR1 and CDR2 are KGHSH and LQKENI. CDR3 size: 16 residues. CDR3 coding DNA: TGTGCCAGCTCACCGGGAGGAGCGGGAGCGGAAGAGACCCAGTACTTC. Protein sequence: CASSPGGAGAEETQYF.